A selection of T cell receptor beta chains follows, all from one sample in a study of T cell responses to AZD1222 COVID-19 vaccine. Repertoires were generated with immunoSEQ multiplex PCR, while TCRdb's copy carries only in-frame clones and drops some. The sample lists 120,000 or so clones, about 90% seen once, with 5.4% in the top ten. The sequenced sample was peripheral blood, obtained on day 0 of AZD1222 vaccination. All receptors derive from an adult in good health. The CDR3 runs from the conserved cysteine through the conserved F or W. Each record gives: J gene, clone size, D gene, V gene, CDR3 DNA, CDR3 protein. A D gene is named only where the DNA matches it firmly. Where a row states a size, it is once, few, many or the class of an expanded clone; other rows omit it.

j_call: TRBJ2-7
clone_size: -
d_call: TRBD2
v_call: TRBV28
cdr3_nt: TGTGCCAGCATCCCCGGGGCGGGAGACGAGCAGTACTTC
cdr3_aa: CASIPGAGDEQYF

j_call: TRBJ2-7
clone_size: once
d_call: TRBD1
v_call: TRBV5-1
cdr3_nt: TGCGCCAGCAGCCCAAGGACAGGGCTAAACGAGCAGTACTTC
cdr3_aa: CASSPRTGLNEQYF

j_call: TRBJ1-6
clone_size: -
d_call: -
v_call: TRBV13
cdr3_nt: TGTGCCAGCAGCGCCGGCGACCATTCCGGTTCACCCCTCCACTTT
cdr3_aa: CASSAGDHSGSPLHF

j_call: TRBJ1-4
clone_size: -
d_call: -
v_call: TRBV7-2
cdr3_nt: TGTGCCAGCAGCTTAGCTTGGGGTACTAATGAAAAACTGTTTTTT
cdr3_aa: CASSLAWGTNEKLFF

j_call: TRBJ1-4
clone_size: -
d_call: -
v_call: TRBV28
cdr3_nt: TGTGCCAGCAGTCCCCCCGGGACAAGGAATGAAAAACTGTTTTTT
cdr3_aa: CASSPPGTRNEKLFF

j_call: TRBJ1-2
clone_size: -
d_call: -
v_call: TRBV30
cdr3_nt: TGTGCCTGGAGTAAGGGGCAGGTCTATGGCTACACCTTC
cdr3_aa: CAWSKGQVYGYTF

j_call: TRBJ1-2
clone_size: -
d_call: -
v_call: TRBV12-3/TRBV12-4
cdr3_nt: TGTGCCAGCAGTCAGGCCGAGAACTATGGCTACACCTTC
cdr3_aa: CASSQAENYGYTF

j_call: TRBJ1-4
clone_size: -
d_call: TRBD1
v_call: TRBV5-1
cdr3_nt: TGCGCCAGCAGCTTGGAAACGCCGGGACAGGGGAATGAAAAACTGTTTTTT
cdr3_aa: CASSLETPGQGNEKLFF

j_call: TRBJ2-1
clone_size: -
d_call: TRBD1
v_call: TRBV7-3
cdr3_nt: TGTGCCAGCAGCACCGGACAGGGCTCCTACAATGAGCAGTTCTTC
cdr3_aa: CASSTGQGSYNEQFF

j_call: TRBJ1-1
clone_size: -
d_call: -
v_call: TRBV11-2
cdr3_nt: TGTGCCAGCAGCCCTTTGATGTCGAACACTGAAGCTTTCTTT
cdr3_aa: CASSPLMSNTEAFF

j_call: TRBJ1-4
clone_size: -
d_call: -
v_call: TRBV28
cdr3_nt: TGTGCCAGCAGTTTCGGTCCGGGTAGGGCTAATGAAAAACTGTTTTTT
cdr3_aa: CASSFGPGRANEKLFF

j_call: TRBJ1-1
clone_size: -
d_call: -
v_call: TRBV27
cdr3_nt: TGTGCCAGCAGCATATCGACCCGTATGAACACTGAAGCTTTCTTT
cdr3_aa: CASSISTRMNTEAFF

j_call: TRBJ1-2
clone_size: -
d_call: -
v_call: TRBV3-1/TRBV3-2
cdr3_nt: TGTGCCAGCAGCCAAGACTATGGCTACACCTTC
cdr3_aa: CASSQDYGYTF

j_call: TRBJ1-6
clone_size: -
d_call: TRBD1
v_call: TRBV27
cdr3_nt: TGTGCCAGCAGTACCTCAGGGGGCGCACAGTCACCCCTCCACTTT
cdr3_aa: CASSTSGGAQSPLHF

j_call: TRBJ1-2
clone_size: once
d_call: TRBD1
v_call: TRBV29-1
cdr3_nt: TGCAGCGACTCTGACAGGGGCGATGGCTACACCTTC
cdr3_aa: CSDSDRGDGYTF

j_call: TRBJ2-7
clone_size: -
d_call: TRBD1
v_call: TRBV30
cdr3_nt: TGTGCCTGGAGTCCAGCGGACAGGGAATCCTACGAGCAGTACTTC
cdr3_aa: CAWSPADRESYEQYF

j_call: TRBJ1-2
clone_size: once
d_call: -
v_call: TRBV19
cdr3_nt: TGTGCCAGTAGCGATTCCGCTTGGGATCCCTATGGCTACACCTTC
cdr3_aa: CASSDSAWDPYGYTF

j_call: TRBJ1-6
clone_size: -
d_call: -
v_call: TRBV6-1
cdr3_nt: TGTGCCAGCAGTGACAGAAAGAATTCACCCCTCCACTTT
cdr3_aa: CASSDRKNSPLHF

j_call: TRBJ2-3
clone_size: few
d_call: -
v_call: TRBV5-5
cdr3_nt: TGTGCCAGCAGCCCTCTAAGAGCCAGCCCGCAGTATTTT
cdr3_aa: CASSPLRASPQYF

j_call: TRBJ1-5
clone_size: -
d_call: -
v_call: TRBV10-2
cdr3_nt: TGCGCCAGCAGTGGCTCTACTTCGAATCAGCCCCAGCATTTT
cdr3_aa: CASSGSTSNQPQHF

j_call: TRBJ1-6
clone_size: -
d_call: TRBD1
v_call: TRBV28
cdr3_nt: TGTGCCAGCAGTCGGGACAGGGGTTTTCGTTCACCCCTCCACTTT
cdr3_aa: CASSRDRGFRSPLHF

j_call: TRBJ2-7
clone_size: -
d_call: -
v_call: TRBV3-1/TRBV3-2
cdr3_nt: TGTGCCAGCAGCCAAGATGTGGGGAGCATCTATGTCTACGAGCAGTACTTC
cdr3_aa: CASSQDVGSIYVYEQYF

j_call: TRBJ1-4
clone_size: -
d_call: -
v_call: TRBV2
cdr3_nt: TGTGCCAGCAGTTTGGAACGTAAAAATGAAAAACTGTTTTTT
cdr3_aa: CASSLERKNEKLFF

j_call: TRBJ2-2
clone_size: -
d_call: -
v_call: TRBV9
cdr3_nt: TGTGCCAGCAGCTTGGGCCGGGTGGCCGGGGAGCTGTTTTTT
cdr3_aa: CASSLGRVAGELFF

j_call: TRBJ1-2
clone_size: once
d_call: -
v_call: TRBV19
cdr3_nt: TGTGCCAGTACATCAGTAAATAACTATGGCTACACCTTC
cdr3_aa: CASTSVNNYGYTF

j_call: TRBJ2-5
clone_size: -
d_call: -
v_call: TRBV6-1
cdr3_nt: TGTGCCAGCAGTGAAAGGGAGATAGAGACCCAGTACTTC
cdr3_aa: CASSEREIETQYF

j_call: TRBJ1-5
clone_size: -
d_call: -
v_call: TRBV5-6
cdr3_nt: TGTGCCAGCAGCTTGGGGCAGCTCAATCAGCCCCAGCATTTT
cdr3_aa: CASSLGQLNQPQHF